This T cell receptor beta chain comes out of a study of T cell responses to AZD1222 COVID-19 vaccine. Clones were sequenced by immunoSEQ multiplex PCR, and TCRdb holds only the in-frame ones, with some missing. This table holds about 150,000 clones, roughly nine tenths found once. The germline V gene encodes CDR1 SGHAT and CDR2 FQNNGV. V lost 1 base, J lost 10 bases, and 14 bases lay in between. This CDR3 has 15 amino acids. The chain carries TRBV11-2 and TRBJ1-6; the D gene is possibly TRBD1 (6 bases). The sequence was collected from an adult who received the AZD1222 COVID-19 vaccine. The source material was peripheral blood, sampled 28 days after the second AZD1222 dose. CDR3 nucleotides: TGTGCCAGCAGCTTAGGGACAGCACGGGGGTCACCCCTCCACTTT. This gives the protein CASSLGTARGSPLHF.